This T cell receptor (beta chain) was documented in a study of blood T cell repertoires in COVID-19. In the study overall: T cells, B-cell-depleted T cells, or PBMCs provided the cDNA or gDNA that served as material.

This clone showed up just a few times. Sequencing used immunoSEQ multiplex PCR; TCRdb keeps in-frame clones, though not all of them. The sample contains about 440,000 clones, approximately 89% of which appear only once. This CDR3 comprises 14 residues. In germline, CDR1 is MGHRA, CDR2 YSYEKL. The ends were cut back, 0 bases at V and 0 bases at J, with 6 bases in the middle. The TCR comes from a woman aged 45-60 years with COVID-19, enrolled during active disease. The sample consisted of peripheral blood. The chain is built from TRBV4-1 and TRBJ2-7, with D maybe TRBD2 (5 bases). CDR3 region: CASSQERDSYEQYF. The CDR3 nucleotides read TGCGCCAGCAGCCAAGAACGGGACTCCTACGAGCAGTACTTC.